These 30 T cell receptor beta chains share one sample of origin, sequenced in a study of blood T cell repertoires in COVID-19 (dated by TCRdb to about 2020). Libraries were made using the immunoSEQ multiplex PCR assay. TCRdb limited this immuneACCESS table to in-frame rearrangements with V and J called. A share of clones is missing; checked studies link under half to unresolved V genes, and the rest is unexplained. This sample lists roughly 200,000 clones; more than 70% were detected once. In total, the top ten clones hold roughly 6% of the sample. Sequencing input: PBMCs or T cells enriched from blood (not recorded which). The receptors here all came from a man between 40 and 49 years old who had recovered from COVID-19.

V and J are TRBV7-3 and TRBJ2-1; 7 bases are shared with TRBD2. CDR3 length equals 14 residues. The V gene end was trimmed by 4 bases and the J gene end by 5 bases; junction bases not matched to a gene: 5. Germline lookup yields CDR1 SGHTA and CDR2 FQGTGA. The CDR3 nucleotides are TGTGCCAGCAGCTCCAGCGGGACCAACAATGAGCAGTTCTTC. Translation gives CASSSSGTNNEQFF.

This CDR3 reads CAWSVRQTVNSPLHF. DNA of the CDR3: TGTGCCTGGAGTGTACGACAAACTGTTAATTCACCCCTCCACTTT. The J gene is TRBJ1-6, the V gene TRBV30; D call uncertain. CDR1 and CDR2 from the germline V gene are GTSNPN and SVGIG (reference sequence). Trimming removed 0 bases from V and 6 bases from J, with 12 bases in between. The CDR3 runs 15 residues.

V gene TRBV5-8 combines with J gene TRBJ1-2; D might be TRBD1 (5 bases). This CDR3 spans 14 amino acids. Looked up from germline, CDR1 is SGHTS and CDR2 is YDEGEE. V shed 5 bases and J shed 0 bases, with 11 bases lying between them. Here the CDR3 DNA reads TGTGCCAGCAGGGTGACAGTCGCTAACTATGGCTACACCTTC. This codes for CASRVTVANYGYTF.

This rearrangement joins TRBV11-2 to TRBJ1-4; 7 bases match TRBD1. The CDR3 covers 15 residues. The germline V gene encodes CDR1 SGHAT and CDR2 FQNNGV. J lost 0 bases, V lost 5 bases, and 3 bases had no gene match. CDR3 coding DNA: TGTGCCAGCAGCCCGGGGACAGCAACTAATGAAAAACTGTTTTTT. It codes for CASSPGTATNEKLFF.

This clone has only a few counts. The rearrangement links TRBV12-5 to TRBJ1-2, with TRBD1 matching 7 bases. Germline CDR1 LGHNT, CDR2 FRNRAP. Unmatched junction bases numbered 13, after V lost 6 bases and J lost 3 bases. CDR3 length equals 16 residues. DNA for the CDR3: TGTGCTAGTGGATCCCGACAGGGAAACTTGGACTATGGCTACACCTTC. Its translation is CASGSRQGNLDYGYTF. The full variable domain, in which reference TRBV12-5 and TRBJ1-2 provide the parts outside the CDR3, is DARVTQTPRHKVTEMGQEVTMRCQPILGHNTVFWYRQTMMQGLELLAYFRNRAPLDDSGMPKDRFSAEMPDATLATLKIQPSEPRDSAVYFCASGSRQGNLDYGYTFGSGTRLTVV.

On this clone: Other DNA sequences from this sample encode an identical CDR3 as well. The chain combines TRBV18 with TRBJ2-7; 8 nucleotides align to TRBD1. Trimming took 3 bases from V and 1 from J; bases not matched to a gene: 2. The CDR3 consists of 14 residues. Germline V CDR1 and CDR2: KGHSH, LQKENI. CDR3 coding DNA: TGTGCCAGCTCACCGGGACAGGCATCCTACGAGCAGTACTTC. This translates into CASSPGQASYEQYF.

The CDR3 DNA is TGTGCCAGCAGCTTTAGACAGGGGGCTACAGATACGCAGTATTTT. This codes for CASSFRQGATDTQYF. The rearrangement uses TRBV5-6 and TRBJ2-3; 10 nucleotides agree with TRBD1. Trimming removed 2 bases from V and 3 bases from J; junction bases left unmatched: 3. The germline gives CDR1 SGHDT, CDR2 YYEEEE. The CDR3 is 15 amino acids.

The gene calls are TRBV3-1 (or the pseudogene TRBV3-2) and TRBJ1-1; 7 nucleotides line up with TRBD1. CDR1 is LGHDT and CDR2 is YNNKEL in the germline V gene (reference sequence). Trimming at V came to 4 bases and at J to 4 bases, leaving 6 bases not matched to a gene. This CDR3 comprises 14 residues. CDR3 amino acids: CASSPRDRGTEAFF. CDR3 DNA sequence: TGTGCCAGCAGCCCGAGGGACAGAGGCACTGAAGCTTTCTTT.

The chain has TRBV24-1 and TRBJ1-1; perhaps TRBD1 as D (5 bases). The CDR3 is 13 amino acids. Trimming cost V 2 bases and J 8 bases, with 11 bases left between them. Germline CDR1 and CDR2: KGHDR and SFDVKD. This chain's CDR3 is CATSDYRGGEAFF. The CDR3 bases are TGTGCCACCAGTGATTACCGGGGGGGAGAAGCTTTCTTT.

The chain recombines TRBV25-1 with TRBJ2-3; 8 nucleotides line up with TRBD1. With V trimmed by 4 bases and J by 6 bases, 12 bases remained unmatched. CDR1 is MGHDK and CDR2 is SYGVNS in the germline V gene. The CDR3 covers 16 residues. CDR3 DNA: TGTGCCAGCAGTGGGGCGGGACAGGCTCACCGTGATACGCAGTATTTT. Amino acids: CASSGAGQAHRDTQYF. Full variable domain (missing parts from reference TRBV25-1 and TRBJ2-3): EADIYQTPRYLVIGTGKKITLECSQTMGHDKMYWYQQDPGMELHLIHYSYGVNSTEKGDLSSESTVSRIRTEHFPLTLESARPSHTSQYLCASSGAGQAHRDTQYFGPGTRLTVL.

V and J are TRBV28 and TRBJ1-5; D unclear. CDR3 length: 12 amino acids. Germline V gene sequence: CDR1 MDHEN, CDR2 SYDVKM. Trimming pared 5 bases from V and 6 bases from J, leaving 8 bases between. In DNA, the CDR3 is TGTGCCAGCAGTCCCGGGAGTCAGCCCCAGCATTTT. Amino acid sequence: CASSPGSQPQHF. The variable domain in full, completed from reference TRBV28 and TRBJ1-5, reads DVKVTQSSRYLVKRTGEKVFLECVQDMDHENMFWYRQDPGLGLRLIYFSYDVKMKEKGDIPEGYSVSREKKERFSLILESASTNQTSMYLCASSPGSQPQHFGDGTRLSIL.

The rearrangement joins TRBV27 to TRBJ2-3; 7 bases map to TRBD2. Germline V CDR1 and CDR2: MNHEY, SMNVEV (reference sequence). The trim removed 6 bases at V and 0 bases at J, leaving 6 bases unmatched. The CDR3 runs 15 residues. CDR3 sequence reads: CASSPSGTSTDTQYF. In DNA form, the CDR3 reads TGTGCCAGCAGCCCTAGCGGTACTAGCACAGATACGCAGTATTTT.

The rearrangement uses TRBV28 and TRBJ1-5, with no clear D. V shed 5 bases and J shed 3 bases, with 5 bases lying between them. The CDR3 consists of 12 residues. CDR1 is MDHEN and CDR2 is SYDVKM in the germline V gene. The CDR3 DNA follows: TGTGCCAGCAGTCCCCACAATCAGCCCCAGCATTTT. Translated: CASSPHNQPQHF.

This rearrangement joins TRBV7-2 to TRBJ2-7; D possibly corresponds to TRBD1 (5 bases). From germline, CDR1 is SGHTA and CDR2 FQGNSA. The CDR3 sequence is 16 residues long. V gave up 4 bases and J gave up 3 bases, with 19 bases separating them. The DNA for the CDR3 is TGTGCCAGCAGCTACAACCTGGGGCAGGGCCACTACGAGCAGTACTTC. Its protein product is CASSYNLGQGHYEQYF.

This sequence joins TRBV5-1 and TRBJ2-3, with 7 bases fitting TRBD2. CDR3 length equals 16 residues. In germline, CDR1 is SGHRS, CDR2 YFSETQ. V shed 0 bases and J 1 base; nucleotides not matched to a gene: 5. CDR3 bases: TGCGCCAGCAGCTTGGCCCCGGCGGGGGGCACAGATACGCAGTATTTT. Protein sequence: CASSLAPAGGTDTQYF.

J is TRBJ2-2 and V is TRBV5-4; weak D call: TRBD2 (6 bases). Germline V gene sequence: CDR1 SGHNT, CDR2 YYREEE (reference sequence). The V end was cut by 5 bases, the J end by 4 bases, with 21 bases between. The CDR3 loop spans 17 amino acids. CDR3 sequence (DNA): TGTGCCAGCAGTCGACTGGGGCTAGCGAGTAGCACCGGGGAGCTGTTTTTT. It encodes CASSRLGLASSTGELFF.

This clone has more than one count but fewer than ten. The chain recombines TRBV10-3 with TRBJ1-2, with 10 bases identical to TRBD1. CDR3 length: 15 residues. V lost 3 bases and J lost 7; bases outside the gene matches: 8. CDR1 and CDR2 from the germline V gene are ENHRY and SYGVKD. CDR3 in amino acids: CAISELTGGLGGYTF. In DNA form, the CDR3 reads TGTGCCATCAGTGAATTGACAGGGGGCCTGGGTGGCTACACCTTC.

The genes are TRBV5-4 and TRBJ2-7, with TRBD2 matching 10 bases. Germline V gives CDR1 SGHNT, CDR2 YYREEE (reference sequence). The CDR3 runs to 14 residues. V gave up 4 bases and J gave up 0 bases; unmatched junction bases: 1. CDR3 sequence: CASSRTSGSYEQYF. The CDR3 region has the DNA TGTGCCAGCAGCCGGACTAGCGGCTCCTACGAGCAGTACTTC.

V and J are TRBV9 and TRBJ2-3; 7 bases are a match to TRBD2. This CDR3 is 18 amino acids long. CDR1 is SGDLS and CDR2 is YYNGEE in the germline V gene. After removal of 3 bases from V and 2 bases from J, the junction contained 15 bases not matched to a gene. The CDR3 loop is CASSEWGVAGVSTDTQYF. CDR3 DNA sequence: TGTGCCAGCAGCGAATGGGGAGTGGCGGGGGTTTCCACAGATACGCAGTATTTT.

The V call is TRBV12-2, the J call TRBJ2-1; the table's D call, TRBD2, was not checked against the DNA. TRBV12-2 is tagged as a pseudogene. The CDR3 loop spans 16 amino acids. The CDR3 region is CAKASGGSSSYNEQFF. The CDR3, as DNA: TGTGCAAAGGCTAGCGGGGGATCTAGCTCCTACAATGAGCAGTTCTTC.

This clone has a handful of counts. This chain uses TRBV16 with TRBJ1-6; no definite D call. This CDR3 comprises 14 residues. The V end lost 7 bases, the J end lost 5 bases, and 12 bases lay between the germline ends. Germline CDR1 KGHSY, CDR2 FQNENV. The CDR3 DNA reads as TGTGCCAGCACCCGAAGGCAGGATAATTCACCCCTCCACTTT. It encodes CASTRRQDNSPLHF.

The chain employs TRBV18 and TRBJ2-5; TRBD1 matches 8 bases. The ends lost 3 bases at V and 5 bases at J; junction bases unmatched: 5. This CDR3 is 14 amino acids long. CDR1 and CDR2 (germline): KGHSH, LQKENI. The CDR3 loop is CASSPDRAFETQYF. In DNA form, the CDR3 reads TGTGCCAGCTCACCGGACAGGGCTTTTGAGACCCAGTACTTC.

In DNA form, the CDR3 reads TGCGCCAGCAGGGGAACAGGGTATGGCTACACCTTC. It codes for CASRGTGYGYTF. The V and J genes are TRBV5-1 and TRBJ1-2, with a weak D call TRBD1 (6 bases). The CDR3 length is 12 residues. Looked up from germline, CDR1 is SGHRS and CDR2 is YFSETQ. Trimming shortened V by 5 bases and J by 5 bases, and 10 bases separated the two germline ends.

This chain joins TRBV7-8 and TRBJ1-2; the D is unclear. Germline-derived CDR1 and CDR2 are SGHVS and FQNEAQ. The ends were cut back, 4 bases at V and 5 bases at J, with 14 bases in the middle. This CDR3 comprises 14 residues. Here the CDR3 reads CASSSSPHGYGYTF. CDR3 bases: TGTGCCAGCAGCTCGTCCCCCCACGGGTATGGCTACACCTTC.

The chain has TRBV29-1 and TRBJ1-2; 7 bases match TRBD1. The V and J ends lost 7 bases and 10 bases, in that order; junction bases with no gene match: 12. Germline CDR1 and CDR2: SQVTM and ANQGSEA. This CDR3 is built from 12 residues. CDR3 region: CSGTGQNDLYTF. CDR3 sequence (DNA): TGCAGCGGAACGGGACAGAACGACCTCTACACCTTC. The variable domain in full, with the rest retrieved from reference TRBV29-1 and TRBJ1-2, is SAVISQKPSRDICQRGTSLTIQCQVDSQVTMMFWYRQQPGQSLTLIATANQGSEATYESGFVIDKFPISRPNLTFSTLTVSNMSPEDSSIYLCSGTGQNDLYTFGSGTRLTVV.

The chain links TRBV28 to TRBJ1-1; no clear D gene. Germline V gene lookup returns CDR1 MDHEN and CDR2 SYDVKM. V lost 3 bases, J lost 1 base, and 6 bases lay in between. CDR3 length: 13 amino acids. CDR3 sequence reads: CASSFGPNTEAFF. CDR3 in DNA: TGTGCCAGCAGTTTTGGCCCGAACACTGAAGCTTTCTTT.

V gene TRBV15 combines with J gene TRBJ1-1; TRBD1 might be the D (5 bases). V was cut by 0 bases and J by 5 bases, with 10 bases left in between. The germline V gene has CDR1 LNHNV and CDR2 YYDKDF (reference sequence). This CDR3 has 14 amino acids. DNA for the CDR3: TGTGCCACCAGCAGAGACGTTGGGGCGACTGAAGCTTTCTTT. This encodes CATSRDVGATEAFF.

This clone is a singleton in its sample. The chain combines TRBV10-1 with TRBJ1-1, with D hard to call. CDR3 size: 17 residues. The V gene's germline CDR1 is WNHNN and CDR2 SYGVQD (reference sequence). Deletions cut 8 bases from V and 3 bases from J, with 25 bases between. The CDR3 coding sequence is TGCGCCAGCTCGCCGAGAATTTCGGGAGCGGGGTACACTGAAGCTTTCTTT. Encoded protein: CASSPRISGAGYTEAFF.

V gene TRBV30 combines with J gene TRBJ1-2; D gene ambiguous. The V end was cut by 1 base, the J end by 8 bases, with 14 bases between. The CDR3 is made up of 13 amino acids. Germline V gene data show CDR1 as GTSNPN and CDR2 as SVGIG (reference sequence). As DNA, the CDR3 is TGTGCCTGGAGTGCAAGTGGGCCCTACGGCTACACCTTC. It yields the protein CAWSASGPYGYTF.

The chain uses TRBV9 and TRBJ2-5; TRBD2 agrees at 14 bases. The CDR3 runs to 18 residues. V shed 2 bases, J shed 1 base, and the junction held 7 bases outside the gene matches. The germline V gene has CDR1 SGDLS and CDR2 YYNGEE. CDR3 in DNA: TGTGCCAGCAGCGTCTCACCGGGACTAGCGGGGGTCCAAGAGACCCAGTACTTC. It specifies CASSVSPGLAGVQETQYF.